The clone carrying this T cell receptor beta chain was seen repeatedly, ten times or more. The antigen is undetermined. The V gene's germline CDR1 is DFQATT and CDR2 SNEGSKA (reference sequence). The CDR3 spans 10 residues. Trimming took off 6 bases at V and 7 bases at J, with 9 bases between the two ends. Every TCR cDNA molecule bore its own unique molecular identifier. Using its own MiXCR run on the 5' RACE reads, TCRdb lists one record per CDR3 protein. The sample yields tens of thousands of distinct CDR3 sequences, about 6.3% seen once. The data were taken from a study of spatial heterogeneity in lung cancer. At the level of the study: Detection consistently captured more beta-chain sequences than alpha-chain sequences.

Sample time point: sample taken at primary tumor resection. Whole RNA was taken from tumor, nontumor lung or frozen PBMC; it was then sequenced unsorted. Findings of the study overall: Whereas they appeared in blood less at follow-up, ubiquitous expanded tumor TCRs appeared there more at resection.

The chain carries TRBV20-1 and TRBJ1-1, with unresolved D. The receptor comes from a female donor with early-stage non-small cell lung cancer. Sequences were derived from PBMCs, sampled at surgery. The CDR3 DNA reads TGCAGTGCCCCCGTTATTGAAGCTTTCTTT. It is translated as CSAPVIEAFF.